A single sample gave rise to the 13 T cell receptor beta chains below, sequenced in a study of identifying expanded T cells in peripheral blood. Profiled with immunoSEQ multiplex PCR; TCRdb holds only in-frame clones, not every one. The sample includes tens of thousands of clones, around 90% seen only once; the top ten take less than 6%. Sequenced input: blood. The receptors here all came from a person aged 18-70 years in good health.

CDR3 residues: CASSLDRSNEQFF. The CDR3 DNA is TGTGCCAGCAGCTTAGACAGGTCCAATGAGCAGTTCTTC. The V gene is TRBV7-8, the J gene TRBJ2-1; a possible D gene is TRBD1 (5 bases). Germline lookup yields CDR1 SGHVS and CDR2 FQNEAQ. The CDR3 length is 13 residues. V gave up 1 base and J gave up 6 bases, with 7 bases separating them.

The chain recombines TRBV30 with TRBJ2-5; the D gene could be TRBD1 or TRBD2 (5 bases each). Germline-derived CDR1 and CDR2 are GTSNPN and SVGIG (reference sequence). Between the trimmed V and J ends, which lost 3 bases and 4 bases, there was a span of 18 bases. This CDR3 region has 15 residues. CDR3 nucleotide sequence: TGTGCCTGGAGCCCATCACTAGGGGTACGAGAGACCCAGTACTTC. Translating it yields CAWSPSLGVRETQYF.

This clone was seen a few times. The genes are TRBV7-9 and TRBJ2-7, with 11 bases that match TRBD1. CDR1 and CDR2 (germline): SEHNR, FQNEAQ (reference sequence). There are 15 residues in the CDR3. Trimming at V came to 6 bases and at J to 6 bases, leaving 10 bases not matched to a gene. The CDR3 loop reads CASRLTGTGGLEQYF. CDR3 coding DNA: TGTGCCAGCAGATTAACCGGGACAGGGGGGCTCGAGCAGTACTTC.

J is TRBJ1-1 and V is TRBV18; 7 bases are a match to TRBD1. This CDR3 is built from 18 residues. Germline CDR1 is KGHSH and CDR2 is LQKENI. J gave up 1 base and V 5 bases, and 16 bases lay outside the gene matches. The CDR3 protein is CASSAGLSGRTGNTEAFF. The CDR3 DNA is TGTGCCAGCTCAGCTGGACTTAGCGGCCGGACAGGGAACACTGAAGCTTTCTTT.

This clone has a single count. The DNA for the CDR3 is TGTGCCAGCAGCCCGGGACAGGGGTTGGGGGGCTACACCTTC. It is translated as CASSPGQGLGGYTF. The chain links TRBV7-6 to TRBJ1-2, with 10 positions matching TRBD1. This CDR3 region has 14 residues. Germline-derived CDR1 and CDR2 are SGHVS and FNYEAQ. V lost 5 bases to trimming and J lost 8 bases; unmatched junction nucleotides: 8.

V is TRBV6-1 and J is TRBJ2-1; D call uncertain. Germline CDR1 and CDR2: MNHNS and SASEGT. The CDR3 consists of 11 residues. Trimming took 4 bases from V and 7 from J, leaving 5 bases between them. Here the CDR3 reads CASSVWNEQFF. The DNA of the CDR3 is TGTGCCAGCAGTGTGTGGAATGAGCAGTTCTTC.

This chain uses TRBV9 with TRBJ1-1, with TRBD1 matching 7 bases. CDR3 length equals 15 residues. The V gene end was trimmed by 1 base and the J gene end by 3 bases; junction bases not matched to a gene: 6. Germline CDR1 and CDR2: SGDLS and YYNGEE. CDR3 sequence (DNA): TGTGCCAGCAGCGTACGACAGGGATTAGACACTGAAGCTTTCTTT. Translated: CASSVRQGLDTEAFF.

The CDR3 loop reads CASSLAQGSADTQYF. The DNA of the CDR3 is TGCGCCAGCAGCTTAGCCCAGGGAAGCGCAGATACGCAGTATTTT. The chain carries TRBV5-1 and TRBJ2-3, with a possible D match to TRBD1 (5 bases). Germline-derived CDR1 and CDR2 are SGHRS and YFSETQ. V lost 2 bases and J lost 4, with 14 bases in between. CDR3 size: 15 residues.

The V and J genes are TRBV28 and TRBJ1-1; D not certain. This CDR3 is built from 15 residues. Germline V gives CDR1 MDHEN, CDR2 SYDVKM. V lost 7 bases and J lost 4, with 19 bases in between. The CDR3 DNA reads as TGTGCCAGCACGACTAGATGGGAGGAGTTCACTGAAGCTTTCTTT. Translating it yields CASTTRWEEFTEAFF.

The chain joins TRBV19 to TRBJ2-3; TRBD2 matches at 12 bases. The CDR3 totals 16 residues. The germline V gene has CDR1 LNHDA and CDR2 SQIVND (reference sequence). V was pared by 5 bases and J by 2 bases, with 5 bases of the junction left unmatched. In DNA, the CDR3 is TGTGCCAGTAGTCCTTGGACTAGCGGGGACACAGATACGCAGTATTTT. This gives the protein CASSPWTSGDTDTQYF.

V is TRBV4-3 and J is TRBJ2-5; D is perhaps TRBD2 (5 bases). The CDR3 sequence is 15 residues long. V dropped 1 base and J dropped 5 bases, with 14 bases sitting between them. The germline V gene encodes CDR1 LGHNA and CDR2 YSLEER. The CDR3 DNA sequence: TGCGCCAGCAGCCAAGTTGTCCACTCGGGGGAGACCCAGTACTTC. It codes for CASSQVVHSGETQYF.

This clone was detected once. This chain connects TRBV2 to TRBJ1-1; 7 bases agree with TRBD1. Trimming removed 6 bases from V and 5 bases from J; junction bases left unmatched: 9. This CDR3 has 14 amino acids. Germline CDR1 reads SNHLY; CDR2 reads FYNNEI. The DNA of the CDR3 is TGTGCCAGCAGGGGAGAGGGGGCGTGGACTGAAGCTTTCTTT. This encodes CASRGEGAWTEAFF.

The V gene is TRBV6-6, the J gene TRBJ1-1, with a possible D match to TRBD1 (6 bases). V was trimmed by 6 bases and J by 5 bases, leaving 10 bases between them. The CDR3 is made up of 12 amino acids. Germline CDR1 and CDR2: MNHNY and SVGAGI (reference sequence). This CDR3 is CASSQGGTEAFF. The DNA of the CDR3 is TGTGCCAGCAGCCAAGGGGGTACTGAAGCTTTCTTT.